Below are 27 T cell receptor beta chains sequenced from a single sample in a study of blood T cell repertoires in COVID-19. Clones were sequenced by immunoSEQ multiplex PCR, and TCRdb holds only the in-frame ones, with some missing. The table lists around 140,000 clones, more than 65% of them singletons. What was sequenced was peripheral blood. These receptors were collected from a woman in her sixties or seventies with acute or convalescent COVID-19.

In the case of this clone: The junction and the germline gene differ at one end; a read error may be behind it. The chain recombines TRBV19 with TRBJ2-7, with 10 nucleotides matching TRBD1. The CDR3 extends over 14 amino acids. Germline loops: CDR1 LNHDA, CDR2 SQIVND (reference sequence). CDR3 nucleotides: TGTGCCAGTAGTATAGGCGGAGGGACAGGGGACCAATTTTTC. It codes for CASSIGGGTGDQFF.

V gene TRBV6-5 combines with J gene TRBJ1-1, with 9 bases matching TRBD1. In germline, CDR1 is MNHEY, CDR2 SVGAGI. This CDR3 spans 15 amino acids. With V trimmed by 2 bases and J by 7 bases, 8 bases remained unmatched. The CDR3 nucleotides are TGTGCCAGCAGTTACCCGGGACAGGGTCGTGGTGAAGCTTTCTTT. Its translation is CASSYPGQGRGEAFF.

This chain uses TRBV28 with TRBJ2-7; D is possibly TRBD2 (5 bases). Germline V gene data show CDR1 as MDHEN and CDR2 as SYDVKM. Trimming cost V 4 bases and J 6 bases, with 13 bases left between them. This CDR3 is built from 13 residues. This CDR3 reads CASSYMRRTEQYF. The DNA for the CDR3 is TGTGCCAGCAGTTATATGAGGAGGACCGAGCAGTACTTC.

The chain couples TRBV6-2 or TRBV6-3 to TRBJ1-5, with D perhaps TRBD1 (5 bases). V lost 6 bases and J lost 4, with 16 bases in between. The CDR3 contains 15 residues. CDR1 and CDR2 (germline): MNHEY, SVGEGT. The CDR3 DNA reads TGTGCCAGCAGCAAAGCAGGGATTGGTAATCAGCCCCAGCATTTT. This gives the protein CASSKAGIGNQPQHF.

The rearrangement uses TRBV7-2 and TRBJ2-2; possible D gene TRBD2, 6 bases. CDR1 and CDR2 from the germline V gene are SGHTA and FQGNSA. The CDR3 extends over 15 amino acids. With 5 bases removed from V and 5 bases from J, the gap between germline ends came to 15 bases. The CDR3 DNA is TGTGCCAGCAGCCTTGCAGGAGGGAGAACCGGGGAGCTGTTTTTT. It codes for CASSLAGGRTGELFF.

This chain connects TRBV5-1 to TRBJ2-1; D is possibly TRBD2 (5 bases). The germline V gene encodes CDR1 SGHRS and CDR2 YFSETQ. CDR3 size: 15 residues. V was shortened by 0 bases and J by 5 bases, with 12 bases between the two germline ends. The DNA for the CDR3 is TGCGCCAGCAGCTTGGGTCCACTCGGGGACAATGAGCAGTTCTTC. Translating gives CASSLGPLGDNEQFF. The full variable domain, rest sourced from reference TRBV5-1 and TRBJ2-1, is KAGVTQTPRYLIKTRGQQVTLSCSPISGHRSVSWYQQTPGQGLQFLFEYFSETQRNKGNFPGRFSGRQFSNSRSEMNVSTLELGDSALYLCASSLGPLGDNEQFFGPGTRLTVL.

This clone has only one observation. J is TRBJ1-1 and V is TRBV28, with D possibly being TRBD1 (6 bases). The germline V gene encodes CDR1 MDHEN and CDR2 SYDVKM. The CDR3 sequence is 13 residues long. Trimming shortened V by 6 bases and J by 0 bases, and 8 bases separated the two germline ends. Here the CDR3 reads CASRDRMNTEAFF. The DNA of the CDR3 is TGTGCCAGCAGGGACAGAATGAACACTGAAGCTTTCTTT.

The rearrangement links TRBV25-1 to TRBJ1-2; D may be TRBD1 (5 bases). The CDR3 is 12 residues long. CDR1 is MGHDK, CDR2 SYGVNS, per germline. Trimming took 6 bases from V and 5 from J, leaving 10 bases between them. In DNA form, the CDR3 reads TGTGCCAGCAGCTTTACAGGATATGGCTACACCTTC. Residues: CASSFTGYGYTF.

V gene TRBV7-6 combines with J gene TRBJ2-2; TRBD2 matches at 10 bases. Germline V CDR1 and CDR2: SGHVS, FNYEAQ. The V segment lost 5 bases and the J segment 3 bases; nucleotides outside the gene matches: 12. This CDR3 is built from 18 residues. The CDR3 spells CASSHGSPGLAYTGELFF. For the CDR3, the DNA is TGTGCCAGCAGCCATGGCTCACCGGGACTAGCGTACACCGGGGAGCTGTTTTTT.

This clone was picked up one time. The chain employs TRBV11-3 and TRBJ2-3; D not resolved. Germline assignment: CDR1 SGHNT and CDR2 YENEEA. This CDR3 has 14 amino acids. Trimming left V 5 bases short and J 5 bases short, with 14 bases between. The DNA of the CDR3 is TGTGCCAGCAGCCCAGACGCGGCCGGAGATACGCAGTATTTT. This encodes CASSPDAAGDTQYF.

This chain links TRBV10-3 with TRBJ2-1, with a weak D call TRBD2 (6 bases). Trimming stripped 2 bases from V and 4 bases from J, with 9 bases between. The CDR3 runs 14 residues. CDR1 and CDR2 from the germline V gene are ENHRY and SYGVKD. CDR3 DNA: TGTGCCATCAGTGAGCCGGGGGTATACAATGAGCAGTTCTTC. It translates to CAISEPGVYNEQFF.

Only a few counts were recorded for this clone. The rearrangement joins TRBV15 to TRBJ2-1, with 9 bases aligning to TRBD1. The ends lost 1 base at V and 4 bases at J; junction bases unmatched: 2. Germline assignment: CDR1 LNHNV and CDR2 YYDKDF (reference sequence). The CDR3 covers 15 residues. This CDR3 is CATSRVGTGYNEQFF. The CDR3 DNA is TGTGCCACCAGCAGAGTTGGGACAGGGTACAATGAGCAGTTCTTC.

The rearrangement links TRBV4-1 to TRBJ1-4, with TRBD1 matching over 9 bases. Germline loops: CDR1 MGHRA, CDR2 YSYEKL. There are 15 residues in the CDR3. Trimming took 3 bases from V and 6 from J; bases not matched to a gene: 5. The CDR3 spells CASSHGQGSDEKLFF. The CDR3 region has the DNA TGCGCCAGCAGCCATGGACAGGGGTCGGATGAAAAACTGTTTTTT.

This clone has only a few counts. The chain uses TRBV6-6 and TRBJ2-7; TRBD1 matches 7 bases. In germline, CDR1 is MNHNY, CDR2 SVGAGI (reference sequence). The V and J ends lost 10 bases and 0 bases, in that order; junction bases with no gene match: 12. This CDR3 is built from 15 residues. This CDR3 is CATRGAQGFSYEQYF. For the CDR3, the DNA is TGTGCCACAAGGGGAGCACAGGGGTTCTCCTACGAGCAGTACTTC.

This chain joins TRBV19 and TRBJ1-2; D is undetermined. V lost 4 bases to trimming and J lost 5 bases, with 26 bases between them. Germline CDR1 is LNHDA and CDR2 is SQIVND (reference sequence). The CDR3 totals 18 residues. Here the CDR3 DNA reads TGTGCCAGTAGTAGCCCTTCCCAACCTATGAACCGAGGGTATGGCTACACCTTC. It specifies CASSSPSQPMNRGYGYTF.

The count of this clone is one. V usage is TRBV7-9 and J usage is TRBJ2-7, with 7 bases lining up with TRBD2. J lost 0 bases, V lost 1 base, and 6 bases had no gene match. This CDR3 comprises 16 residues. Per the germline V gene, CDR1 is SEHNR and CDR2 is FQNEAQ (reference sequence). The CDR3 region has the DNA TGTGCCAGCAGCTTAGAAGCGGGATTTTCCTCCTACGAGCAGTACTTC. It yields the protein CASSLEAGFSSYEQYF.

The chain links TRBV7-2 to TRBJ2-5, with no clear D. The CDR3 is 13 residues long. CDR1 and CDR2 from the germline V gene are SGHTA and FQGNSA. Trimming left V 2 bases short and J 2 bases short, with 6 bases between. The CDR3 here is CASSLSTQETQYF. The DNA for the CDR3 is TGTGCCAGCAGCTTATCCACTCAAGAGACCCAGTACTTC.

V gene TRBV5-1 combines with J gene TRBJ1-2; a weak D match, TRBD1 (6 bases). The CDR3 length is 14 residues. Germline-derived CDR1 and CDR2 are SGHRS and YFSETQ. V gave up 4 bases and J gave up 8 bases, with 18 bases separating them. CDR3: CASSRGQQEEGYTF. DNA of the CDR3: TGCGCCAGCAGCAGAGGACAGCAGGAGGAGGGCTACACCTTC.

V usage is TRBV19 and J usage is TRBJ1-6; D is unresolved. This CDR3 region has 14 residues. Germline V gene data show CDR1 as LNHDA and CDR2 as SQIVND (reference sequence). V lost 7 bases to trimming and J lost 5 bases, with 12 bases between them. This CDR3 is CASMSGTNNSPLHF. For the CDR3, the DNA is TGTGCCAGTATGAGCGGTACCAATAATTCACCCCTCCACTTT.

The chain uses TRBV19 and TRBJ1-6, with 10 bases identical to TRBD1. The CDR3 has 16 amino acids. CDR1 and CDR2 (germline): LNHDA, SQIVND (reference sequence). Trimming took 6 bases from V and 0 from J; bases not matched to a gene: 2. Written as DNA, the CDR3 is TGTGCCAGTAGGGGACAGGGGAGCTCCTATAATTCACCCCTCCACTTT. Its translation is CASRGQGSSYNSPLHF.

This chain links TRBV10-3 with TRBJ2-7; the D gene is possibly TRBD2 (6 bases). With 0 bases removed from V and 12 bases from J, the gap between germline ends came to 12 bases. This CDR3 spans 12 amino acids. CDR1 is ENHRY, CDR2 SYGVKD, per germline. The CDR3 sequence is CAISESRRVLYF. The CDR3 DNA is TGTGCCATCAGTGAGTCAAGGAGGGTCCTGTACTTC.

The chain has TRBV12-3 or TRBV12-4 and TRBJ2-1, with TRBD2 matching 7 bases. The CDR3 is 13 residues long. The V segment lost 6 bases and the J segment 6 bases; nucleotides outside the gene matches: 5. The CDR3 nucleotides are TGTGCCAGCAGCACCGGGACTATCAATGAGCAGTTCTTC. As protein: CASSTGTINEQFF.

The chain employs TRBV28 and TRBJ2-1; possibly TRBD2 for D (5 bases). The CDR3 contains 12 residues. Germline V gene lookup returns CDR1 MDHEN and CDR2 SYDVKM. The ends were cut back, 2 bases at V and 12 bases at J, with 11 bases in the middle. The CDR3 protein is CASSLDSAGQFF. Written as DNA, the CDR3 is TGTGCCAGCAGTTTAGACTCTGCGGGGCAGTTCTTC.

The genes are TRBV19 and TRBJ2-3; 12 bases agree with TRBD2. Per the germline V gene, CDR1 is LNHDA and CDR2 is SQIVND (reference sequence). There are 16 residues in the CDR3. J gave up 3 bases and V 3 bases, and 4 bases lay outside the gene matches. As DNA, the CDR3 is TGTGCCAGTAGTATTGGGGGGACTAGCGGGACAGATACGCAGTATTTT. This gives the protein CASSIGGTSGTDTQYF.

This rearrangement joins TRBV7-9 to TRBJ2-5; 7 bases fit TRBD1. The CDR3 is 17 residues long. CDR1 and CDR2 from the germline V gene are SEHNR and FQNEAQ (reference sequence). V was pared by 3 bases and J by 3 bases, with 13 bases of the junction left unmatched. CDR3 sequence (DNA): TGTGCCAGCAGCTTCGACAGGGTCGGAAAGTACAAAGAGACCCAGTACTTC. Its protein product is CASSFDRVGKYKETQYF.

This clone was picked up one time. The V gene is TRBV2, the J gene TRBJ2-3, with TRBD2 identical over 11 bases. V was clipped by 5 bases and J by 3 bases; unmatched bases: 7. The CDR3 length is 16 residues. CDR1 is SNHLY and CDR2 is FYNNEI in the germline V gene. The CDR3 protein is CASSRRASGRTDTQYF. The CDR3 region has the DNA TGTGCCAGCAGTCGTAGGGCTAGCGGGAGGACAGATACGCAGTATTTT.

The gene calls are TRBV4-2 and TRBJ2-2; D not certain. In germline, CDR1 is LGHNA, CDR2 YNFKEQ. This CDR3 region has 13 residues. V was trimmed by 0 bases and J by 6 bases, leaving 5 bases between them. The CDR3 protein is CASSQDTAGELFF. The CDR3 nucleotides read TGTGCCAGCAGCCAAGATACGGCCGGGGAGCTGTTTTTT.